This TCR beta chain appears in the sequencing data of a study of T-cell memory formation after mild COVID-19. Study in general: Clusters of TCRs were largely donor specific.

The CDR3 is 13 amino acids. Germline-derived CDR1 and CDR2 are SNHLY and FYNNEI. J gave up 10 bases and V 4 bases, and 4 bases lay outside the gene matches. Study conclusions and caveats: A balance of CD4 and CD8 characterized clones contracting day 15 to 85, whereas later expanders leaned CD4+. Cross-reactive memory seemingly joined, as some responding clones were found in pre-infection memory.

As for this clonotype: Antigen: not known.

TCR alpha and TCR beta cDNA libraries carrying sample barcodes and UMIs were produced by 5'RACE using constant-segment primers. TCRdb reprocessed the 5' RACE reads via MiXCR and lists one record per CDR3 protein. The sample comprises some 490,000 distinct CDR3 sequences, about 20% of which are singletons, and approximately 13% rests with the top ten. The origin of this receptor is an adult woman who had mild COVID-19 (a few samples of this study predate the infection). Cell type and time point are not known. This chain joins TRBV2 and TRBJ2-4; 10 bases fit TRBD2. The sample comprised PBMCs or a T cell subset sorted from them (not recorded which). The CDR3 here is CASSVRTSGIQYF. The CDR3 region has the DNA TGTGCCAGCAGTGTGCGGACTAGCGGAATTCAGTACTTC.